What follows are 7 T cell receptor beta chains derived from one specimen sequenced in a study of blood T cell repertoires in COVID-19. Using immunoSEQ multiplex PCR, the repertoire was profiled, and TCRdb retains in-frame clones only, with some absent. The data show approximately 180,000 clones, with more than 75% seen just once and 5.5% to 7% held by the top ten. Specimen: peripheral blood. The receptor source for this set is a man aged 40-50 years with active or convalescent COVID-19.

The chain recombines TRBV27 with TRBJ2-2; 7 nucleotides match TRBD1. This CDR3 has 16 amino acids. Germline trimming cut 2 bases from V and 3 bases from J; bases unmatched to any gene: 6. Germline CDR1 is MNHEY and CDR2 is SMNVEV (reference sequence). The CDR3 bases are TGTGCCAGCAGTTTAGGCAGGGGGTTAGACACCGGGGAGCTGTTTTTT. The encoded protein is CASSLGRGLDTGELFF.

The chain has TRBV7-9 and TRBJ2-1; D is possibly TRBD2 (5 bases). This CDR3 region has 16 residues. With 1 base removed from V and 4 bases from J, the gap between germline ends came to 14 bases. Looked up from germline, CDR1 is SEHNR and CDR2 is FQNEAQ (reference sequence). The CDR3 coding sequence is TGTGCCAGCAGCTTAGTTGGTAGCGCGATTTACAATGAGCAGTTCTTC. This codes for CASSLVGSAIYNEQFF.

The chain recombines TRBV12-5 with TRBJ2-3; D not certain. The V gene's germline CDR1 is LGHNT and CDR2 FRNRAP. The CDR3 contains 14 residues. Trimming took off 0 bases at V and 5 bases at J, with 9 bases between the two ends. CDR3 in amino acids: CASGLVQQQDTQYF. CDR3 DNA: TGTGCTAGTGGTTTGGTACAGCAGCAAGATACGCAGTATTTT.

The V call is TRBV29-1, the J call TRBJ2-5; 16 bases match TRBD2. CDR1 is SQVTM and CDR2 is ANQGSEA in the germline V gene. V lost 6 bases, J lost 2 bases, and 0 bases stayed unmatched. The CDR3 spans 14 residues. Here the CDR3 DNA reads TGCAGCGTGGGACTAGCGGGAGGGCAAGAGACCCAGTACTTC. It specifies CSVGLAGGQETQYF.

This chain connects TRBV7-3 to TRBJ2-1, with TRBD2 matching over 9 bases. The J segment lost 0 bases and the V segment lost 5 bases, leaving 8 bases of the junction unmatched. The V gene's germline CDR1 is SGHTA and CDR2 FQGTGA. This CDR3 is built from 17 residues. CDR3 loop: CASSTPLAGDSYNEQFF. For the CDR3, the DNA is TGTGCCAGCAGCACCCCTTTAGCGGGGGACTCCTACAATGAGCAGTTCTTC.

The V call is TRBV9, the J call TRBJ2-1; D not resolved. Germline V CDR1 and CDR2: SGDLS, YYNGEE. The V and J ends lost 4 bases and 6 bases respectively, with 14 bases between them. CDR3 size: 14 residues. The CDR3 nucleotides read TGTGCCAGCAGCTTACGTCCGCGTGGCAATGAGCAGTTCTTC. Encoded protein: CASSLRPRGNEQFF.

The chain has TRBV6-2 or TRBV6-3 and TRBJ2-1; 7 bases fit TRBD1. The CDR3 loop spans 14 amino acids. Germline CDR1 is MNHEY and CDR2 is SVGEGT. V shed 6 bases, J shed 7 bases, and the junction held 9 bases outside the gene matches. The CDR3 is CASSRQGHGNEQFF. The CDR3 DNA reads TGTGCCAGCAGCCGACAGGGCCATGGGAATGAGCAGTTCTTC.